This TCR beta chain appears in the sequencing data of a study of blood T cell repertoires in COVID-19. Overall study: Donors in the United States, Italy and Spain gave samples during acute or convalescent COVID-19. The analysed material was cDNA or gDNA that came from T cells, B-cell-depleted T cells, or PBMCs.

The CDR3 consists of 13 residues. CDR1 SGDLS and CDR2 YYNGEE come from the germline V gene. Between the trimmed V and J ends, which lost 5 bases and 7 bases, there was a span of 13 bases. Authors' analysis steps: Nucleated cell counts were estimated from reference gene primer amplification. Assay used: immunoSEQ multiplex PCR; TCRdb lists only in-frame clones, some missing. Clone size and V and J calls were adopted from that table, with D and trimming inferred from the DNA. The sample consists of roughly 670,000 clones, 90% of them appearing once. The receptor's source is a young woman with acute or convalescent COVID-19. The sequenced material came from peripheral blood. V gene TRBV9 combines with J gene TRBJ1-3; possible D gene TRBD1, 5 bases. CDR3 sequence reads: CASSPPGINTIYF. CDR3 bases: TGTGCCAGCAGTCCCCCAGGGATCAACACCATATATTTT.